These 30 T cell receptor beta chains originate from one sample sequenced in a study of T cells in localized non-small cell lung cancer. Sequenced by immunoSEQ multiplex PCR; TCRdb stores in-frame clones only, minus some. The sample contains 20,000 to 25,000 clones, approximately 91% of which appear only once. Sample: peripheral blood, taken before any cancer treatment. These TCRs come from a male donor older than 55 with stage I lung adenocarcinoma.

This rearrangement joins TRBV14 to TRBJ2-7, with 8 bases identical to TRBD1. J lost 3 bases, V lost 4 bases, and 11 bases had no gene match. In germline, CDR1 is SGHDN, CDR2 FVKESK. The CDR3 sequence is 16 residues long. For the CDR3, the DNA is TGTGCCAGCAGCCTTCGGACAGGGAAAAGAGACTACGAGCAGTACTTC. Protein: CASSLRTGKRDYEQYF.

J is TRBJ1-1 and V is TRBV10-3, with TRBD1 identical over 7 bases. CDR1 ENHRY and CDR2 SYGVKD come from the germline V gene. This CDR3 comprises 12 residues. After removal of 10 bases from V and 4 bases from J, the junction contained 6 bases not matched to a gene. CDR3 DNA: TGTGCCACAGGGGGGTTAGGCACTGAAGCTTTCTTT. It translates to CATGGLGTEAFF.

The chain joins TRBV9 to TRBJ1-1; unclear D gene. CDR3 length: 14 amino acids. Per germline, CDR1 SGDLS and CDR2 YYNGEE. The ends were cut back, 0 bases at V and 3 bases at J, with 9 bases in the middle. CDR3 sequence: CASSVAETDTEAFF. The CDR3 region has the DNA TGTGCCAGCAGCGTAGCTGAGACTGACACTGAAGCTTTCTTT.

The rearrangement uses TRBV19 and TRBJ1-5, with 8 positions matching TRBD1. The CDR3 consists of 19 residues. The germline CDR1 and CDR2 sequences are LNHDA and SQIVND (reference sequence). V was pared by 7 bases and J by 1 base, with 18 bases of the junction left unmatched. The CDR3 nucleotides are TGTGCCAGTATCCCCGACAGGGGTCCCCCTTATTTCAGCAATCAGCCCCAGCATTTT. Translating gives CASIPDRGPPYFSNQPQHF.

The rearrangement links TRBV6-5 to TRBJ2-7; D gene ambiguous. The CDR3 loop spans 14 amino acids. Germline-derived CDR1 and CDR2 are MNHEY and SVGAGI. V was cut by 9 bases and J by 0 bases, with 15 bases left in between. This chain's CDR3 is CASWAMGNSYEQYF. Written as DNA, the CDR3 is TGTGCCAGTTGGGCCATGGGGAACTCCTACGAGCAGTACTTC.

This clone has just a few counts. The gene calls are TRBV28 and TRBJ2-7; no reliable D call. CDR1 and CDR2 from the germline V gene are MDHEN and SYDVKM. The CDR3 is made up of 12 amino acids. Trimming took off 2 bases at V and 2 bases at J, with 4 bases between the two ends. The CDR3 nucleotides read TGTGCCAGCAGTTTAGCCGCCTACGAGCAGTACTTC. Amino acids: CASSLAAYEQYF. The variable domain in full, completed from reference TRBV28 and TRBJ2-7, reads DVKVTQSSRYLVKRTGEKVFLECVQDMDHENMFWYRQDPGLGLRLIYFSYDVKMKEKGDIPEGYSVSREKKERFSLILESASTNQTSMYLCASSLAAYEQYFGPGTRLTVT.

The chain carries TRBV6-5 and TRBJ2-7; the match to TRBD1 covers 7 bases. The CDR3 consists of 14 residues. Germline V gives CDR1 MNHEY, CDR2 SVGAGI. The J segment lost 5 bases and the V segment lost 5 bases, leaving 9 bases of the junction unmatched. CDR3 sequence reads: CASSRDRVSDEQYF. CDR3 DNA: TGTGCCAGCAGTCGGGACAGAGTCTCGGACGAGCAGTACTTC.

The chain joins TRBV11-3 to TRBJ2-7; perhaps TRBD2 as D (6 bases). Germline V gene data show CDR1 as SGHNT and CDR2 as YENEEA. The CDR3 loop spans 14 amino acids. V was shortened by 5 bases and J by 2 bases, with 13 bases between the two germline ends. CDR3 DNA sequence: TGTGCCAGCAGCGCGGGACCTACGGCCTACGAGCAGTACTTC. Protein sequence: CASSAGPTAYEQYF.

V and J are TRBV18 and TRBJ2-2; 9 positions agree with TRBD2. J lost 4 bases, V lost 5 bases, and 5 bases had no gene match. The germline gives CDR1 KGHSH, CDR2 LQKENI. The length of the CDR3 is 15 residues. The CDR3 loop reads CASSILAGTTGELFF. The CDR3 DNA reads as TGTGCCAGCTCAATACTAGCGGGTACCACCGGGGAGCTGTTTTTT.

The chain joins TRBV6-1 to TRBJ1-2, with D unclear. The V gene's germline CDR1 is MNHNS and CDR2 SASEGT. The V gene lost 8 bases and the J gene lost 8 bases, with 9 bases spanning the gap. The CDR3 runs to 10 residues. CDR3 in amino acids: CASYRKGYTF. CDR3 DNA sequence: TGTGCCAGCTATAGAAAGGGCTACACCTTC.

CDR3 region: CASSTPLGGSIKNIQYF. In DNA, the CDR3 is TGTGCCAGCAGTACTCCCCTGGGCGGGAGTATAAAAAACATTCAGTACTTC. The chain uses TRBV28 and TRBJ2-4; 7 bases line up with TRBD2. V shed 5 bases, J shed 4 bases, and the junction held 14 bases outside the gene matches. Looked up from germline, CDR1 is MDHEN and CDR2 is SYDVKM. The CDR3 is 17 amino acids.

In its sample, this clone was seen once. The genes are TRBV29-1 and TRBJ1-1; D gene uncertain. V was cut by 6 bases and J by 3 bases, with 11 bases left in between. CDR3 size: 12 residues. Germline assignment: CDR1 SQVTM and CDR2 ANQGSEA. The CDR3 here is CSVRPGDTEAFF. The CDR3 region has the DNA TGCAGCGTCCGCCCTGGTGACACTGAAGCTTTCTTT.

This clone is a singleton in its sample. The J gene is TRBJ2-3, the V gene TRBV5-1; D remains ambiguous. Trimming pared 5 bases from V and 0 bases from J, leaving 10 bases between. CDR3 size: 14 residues. CDR1 is SGHRS, CDR2 YFSETQ, per germline. The CDR3 sequence is CASRVNPSTDTQYF. The CDR3 DNA sequence: TGCGCCAGCAGAGTAAACCCTAGCACAGATACGCAGTATTTT.

The chain employs TRBV28 and TRBJ2-2; D unclear. V lost 2 bases and J lost 4, with 5 bases in between. Germline CDR1 and CDR2: MDHEN and SYDVKM. The CDR3 contains 13 residues. CDR3 sequence: CASSLPGTGELFF. The CDR3 DNA sequence: TGTGCCAGCAGTTTACCGGGCACCGGGGAGCTGTTTTTT.

The V and J genes are TRBV6-6 and TRBJ1-2, with TRBD1 matching 7 bases. Germline V CDR1 and CDR2: MNHNY, SVGAGI (reference sequence). The CDR3 is made up of 15 amino acids. The junction had 12 bases not matched to a gene; V was cut back by 6 bases and J by 5 bases. CDR3 amino acids: CASSLPGTATYGYTF. For the CDR3, the DNA is TGTGCCAGCAGCCTCCCCGGGACAGCTACTTATGGCTACACCTTC.

The chain is built from TRBV11-3 and TRBJ2-1; D is uncertain. This CDR3 has 12 residues. V was pared by 1 base and J by 8 bases, with 6 bases between. Germline V gives CDR1 SGHNT, CDR2 YENEEA. The CDR3 DNA reads TGTGCCAGCAGCTTAGCCGGACATGAGCAGTTCTTC. This gives the protein CASSLAGHEQFF.

The CDR3 DNA reads as TGTGCCTGGACCGGAGGGTCGGAGACCCAGTACTTC. Translation gives CAWTGGSETQYF. The rearrangement links TRBV30 to TRBJ2-5; D might be TRBD2 (6 bases). CDR3 length equals 12 residues. Germline loops: CDR1 GTSNPN, CDR2 SVGIG (reference sequence). V lost 4 bases, J lost 5 bases, and 11 bases lay in between.

The chain employs TRBV19 and TRBJ2-3; 13 nucleotides agree with TRBD2. CDR3 length equals 15 residues. Germline CDR1 is LNHDA and CDR2 is SQIVND (reference sequence). The V segment lost 4 bases and the J segment 8 bases; nucleotides outside the gene matches: 6. CDR3 region: CASSSGTSGTRTQYF. Written as DNA, the CDR3 is TGTGCCAGTAGTAGCGGGACTAGCGGGACCCGTACGCAGTATTTT.

Regarding this clone: The same CDR3 can be traced to other DNA sequences in this sample. The V and J genes are TRBV25-1 and TRBJ2-3; D gene ambiguous. The V end lost 1 base, the J end lost 3 bases, and 2 bases lay between the germline ends. This CDR3 is 12 amino acids long. Germline values: CDR1 MGHDK, CDR2 SYGVNS. In DNA, the CDR3 is TGTGCCAGCAGTGAATCGACAGATACGCAGTATTTT. Translation gives CASSESTDTQYF. Full variable domain (remainder filled in from reference TRBV25-1 and TRBJ2-3): EADIYQTPRYLVIGTGKKITLECSQTMGHDKMYWYQQDPGMELHLIHYSYGVNSTEKGDLSSESTVSRIRTEHFPLTLESARPSHTSQYLCASSESTDTQYFGPGTRLTVL.

This rearrangement joins TRBV5-4 to TRBJ1-5; D is undetermined. CDR1 is SGHNT, CDR2 YYREEE, per germline (reference sequence). This CDR3 is built from 15 residues. Trimming shortened V by 4 bases and J by 1 base, and 12 bases separated the two germline ends. The CDR3 sequence: CASSPGRESNQPQHF. CDR3 in DNA: TGTGCCAGCAGCCCGGGTAGGGAGAGCAATCAGCCCCAGCATTTT.

The chain employs TRBV5-6 and TRBJ1-1; the match to TRBD1 covers 9 bases. V gave up 1 base and J gave up 3 bases; unmatched junction bases: 4. CDR1 SGHDT and CDR2 YYEEEE come from the germline V gene. The CDR3 runs to 15 residues. The CDR3 nucleotides read TGTGCCAGCAGCTTGAGGACAGGGGTTCACACTGAAGCTTTCTTT. Translating it yields CASSLRTGVHTEAFF.

J is TRBJ2-7 and V is TRBV11-2; no clear D gene. The V end was cut by 1 base, the J end by 6 bases, with 13 bases between. Germline CDR1 and CDR2: SGHAT and FQNNGV. This CDR3 comprises 14 residues. DNA of the CDR3: TGTGCCAGCAGCTTAGGCTTGCCCGTACCCGAGCAGTACTTC. It translates to CASSLGLPVPEQYF.

The rearrangement joins TRBV9 to TRBJ2-2, with D perhaps TRBD1 (5 bases). This CDR3 has 16 amino acids. CDR1 and CDR2 from the germline V gene are SGDLS and YYNGEE. Trimming took 3 bases from V and 2 from J, leaving 14 bases between them. CDR3 loop: CASSDGTGPNTGELFF. In nucleotides, the CDR3 is TGTGCCAGCAGCGATGGCACAGGTCCTAACACCGGGGAGCTGTTTTTT.

This clone occurred once. The J gene is TRBJ1-2, the V gene TRBV6-1, with a possible D match to TRBD1 (6 bases). CDR3 length: 14 residues. The V and J ends lost 6 bases and 8 bases respectively, with 19 bases between them. Germline CDR1 MNHNS, CDR2 SASEGT. The CDR3 DNA sequence: TGTGCCAGCAGCAAAACTACCAGGGGCCCAGGCTACACCTTC. Its translation is CASSKTTRGPGYTF.

CDR3 sequence (DNA): TGCGCCAGCAGCTTGGACGGGGCCGCCCTCCGGACAGATACGCAGTATTTT. This encodes CASSLDGAALRTDTQYF. The V and J genes are TRBV5-1 and TRBJ2-3, with D perhaps assigned TRBD1 or TRBD2 (5 bases each). Trimming removed 0 bases from V and 3 bases from J, with 17 bases in between. The germline gives CDR1 SGHRS, CDR2 YFSETQ. The CDR3 spans 17 residues.

This clone was picked up one time. The chain recombines TRBV7-8 with TRBJ2-1, with 8 positions matching TRBD2. The CDR3 runs to 15 residues. The trim removed 5 bases at V and 4 bases at J, leaving 7 bases unmatched. Germline CDR1 is SGHVS and CDR2 is FQNEAQ. CDR3 sequence (DNA): TGTGCCAGCAGCCAGCGGGAGCCTAGATACAATGAGCAGTTCTTC. Protein: CASSQREPRYNEQFF.

The rearrangement links TRBV28 to TRBJ1-2, with D uncertain. Trimming stripped 6 bases from V and 5 bases from J, with 19 bases between. The CDR3 consists of 15 residues. Germline CDR1 MDHEN, CDR2 SYDVKM. The chain's CDR3 is CASSSDPSSAYGYTF. For the CDR3, the DNA is TGTGCCAGCAGCAGCGACCCTTCCAGCGCATATGGCTACACCTTC.

The genes are TRBV18 and TRBJ2-1; 11 bases align to TRBD2. This CDR3 comprises 15 residues. V dropped 5 bases and J dropped 8; count of bases not matched to a gene: 8. CDR1 is KGHSH and CDR2 is LQKENI in the germline V gene. The DNA of the CDR3 is TGTGCCAGCTCATCACTAGCGGGAGAGATAGATGAGCAGTTCTTC. It yields the protein CASSSLAGEIDEQFF.

About this clone: One end of the junction is discordant with germline, which a read error may explain. The chain joins TRBV20-1 to TRBJ2-7, with D unresolved. The CDR3 extends over 11 amino acids. In germline, CDR1 is DFQATT, CDR2 SNEGSKA (reference sequence). CDR3 sequence reads: CSGRELYEQYF. CDR3 DNA: TGCAGTGGTAGAGAACTATACGAGCAGTACTTC.

The V call is TRBV6-6, the J call TRBJ1-4, with a possible D match to TRBD1 (5 bases). The CDR3 is made up of 12 amino acids. Per germline, CDR1 MNHNY and CDR2 SVGAGI (reference sequence). V was pared by 7 bases and J by 5 bases, with 8 bases between. This chain's CDR3 is CASTTGNEKLFF. The CDR3 DNA sequence: TGTGCCAGCACAACAGGAAATGAAAAACTGTTTTTT.